These 25 T cell receptor beta chains share one sample of origin, sequenced in a study of graft-versus-host responses after intestinal transplantation. Using immunoSEQ multiplex PCR, the repertoire was profiled, and TCRdb retains in-frame clones only, with some absent. The sample holds approximately 100,000 clones, around 88% seen once. Sequenced here: PBMCs, sampled 255 days after intestinal transplant. The receptors originated from a human patient who received an intestinal transplant, so some T cells may come from the graft donor.

The rearrangement links TRBV4-1 to TRBJ2-7, with 9 bases lining up with TRBD1. V lost 0 bases to trimming and J lost 5 bases; unmatched junction nucleotides: 5. This CDR3 is 15 amino acids long. The germline gives CDR1 MGHRA, CDR2 YSYEKL. The CDR3, as DNA: TGCGCCAGCAGCCAAGATGGGACAGGGAGACACGAGCAGTACTTC. Translated, it gives CASSQDGTGRHEQYF.

This clone appeared a single time. The CDR3 spells CASSLTGKETQYF. In DNA form, the CDR3 reads TGTGCCAGCAGCTTAACTGGTAAAGAGACCCAGTACTTC. The rearrangement joins TRBV7-8 to TRBJ2-5; D call uncertain. CDR3 length equals 13 residues. Trimming pared 2 bases from V and 3 bases from J, leaving 7 bases between. The germline CDR1 and CDR2 sequences are SGHVS and FQNEAQ.

The chain recombines TRBV28 with TRBJ1-1, with 7 bases fitting TRBD1. The CDR3 is 12 residues long. Germline V gene data show CDR1 as MDHEN and CDR2 as SYDVKM. J lost 11 bases, V lost 2 bases, and 5 bases had no gene match. The CDR3: CASSLPGGRAFF. The CDR3 DNA is TGTGCCAGCAGTTTACCAGGGGGGAGGGCTTTCTTT.

This chain connects TRBV11-3 to TRBJ2-7; 7 positions match TRBD2. The CDR3 extends over 16 amino acids. The J segment lost 4 bases and the V segment lost 1 base, leaving 10 bases of the junction unmatched. Looked up from germline, CDR1 is SGHNT and CDR2 is YENEEA. CDR3 DNA: TGTGCCAGCAGCTTAGCGGCTGGCGGGAGACTATACGAGCAGTACGTC. Residues: CASSLAAGGRLYEQYV.

V is TRBV7-3 and J is TRBJ1-1; D is unclear. Deletions cut 3 bases from V and 1 base from J, with 6 bases between. Germline V lookup: CDR1 SGHTA, CDR2 FQGTGA. The CDR3 length is 13 residues. As DNA, the CDR3 is TGTGCCAGCAGCTTCTGGGAGAACACTGAAGCTTTCTTT. Protein product: CASSFWENTEAFF. The whole variable domain, remainder taken from reference TRBV7-3 and TRBJ1-1, is GAGVSQTPSNKVTEKGKYVELRCDPISGHTALYWYRQSLGQGPEFLIYFQGTGAADDSGLPNDRFFAVRPEGSVSTLKIQRTERGDSAVYLCASSFWENTEAFFGQGTRLTVV.

The chain uses TRBV19 and TRBJ2-2; unclear D gene. This CDR3 comprises 15 residues. Trimming took 10 bases from V and 8 from J, leaving 23 bases between them. Germline V gene sequence: CDR1 LNHDA, CDR2 SQIVND (reference sequence). The CDR3 spells CATRSVGSLLGELFF. DNA for the CDR3: TGTGCCACTCGATCCGTCGGTTCCCTACTGGGGGAGCTGTTTTTT. The whole variable domain, remainder taken from reference TRBV19 and TRBJ2-2, is DGGITQSPKYLFRKEGQNVTLSCEQNLNHDAMYWYRQDPGQGLRLIYYSQIVNDFQKGDIAEGYSVSREKKESFPLTVTSAQKNPTAFYLCATRSVGSLLGELFFGEGSRLTVL.

This chain connects TRBV19 to TRBJ2-3, with 9 bases that match TRBD2. This CDR3 is 14 amino acids long. Germline assignment: CDR1 LNHDA and CDR2 SQIVND (reference sequence). V shed 6 bases and J 6 bases; nucleotides not matched to a gene: 7. Here the CDR3 reads CASRIGGGADTQYF. CDR3 sequence (DNA): TGTGCCAGTAGAATTGGCGGGGGGGCTGATACGCAGTATTTT.

This clone was seen a few times. V and J are TRBV19 and TRBJ1-1, with 9 bases identical to TRBD1. CDR3 length equals 16 residues. The V segment lost 10 bases and the J segment 3 bases; nucleotides outside the gene matches: 15. Germline lookup yields CDR1 LNHDA and CDR2 SQIVND (reference sequence). The CDR3 DNA reads as TGTGCCACCACCGGGACAGGGCTGGGGGAGGACACTGAAGCTTTCTTT. This translates into CATTGTGLGEDTEAFF.

V usage is TRBV30 and J usage is TRBJ1-5; D is uncertain. Trimming left V 2 bases short and J 0 bases short, with 23 bases between. Germline V gene sequence: CDR1 GTSNPN, CDR2 SVGIG (reference sequence). The CDR3 consists of 19 residues. The CDR3 region is CAWSSTWGKDSYSNQPQHF. The CDR3 nucleotides read TGTGCCTGGAGTTCAACGTGGGGAAAGGATTCGTATAGCAATCAGCCCCAGCATTTT. The whole variable domain, filled in from reference TRBV30 and TRBJ1-5, reads SQTIHQWPATLVQPVGSPLSLECTVEGTSNPNLYWYRQAAGRGLQLLFYSVGIGQISSEVPQNLSASRPQDRQFILSSKKLLLSDSGFYLCAWSSTWGKDSYSNQPQHFGDGTRLSIL.

Notes on this clone: Other nucleotide sequences in the sample specify the same CDR3. J is TRBJ1-1 and V is TRBV2; D might be TRBD1 (5 bases). V dropped 8 bases and J dropped 0 bases, with 16 bases sitting between them. The CDR3 consists of 15 residues. CDR1 is SNHLY, CDR2 FYNNEI, per germline. CDR3 residues: CASGGVLQLNTEAFF. The CDR3 DNA sequence: TGTGCCAGCGGGGGTGTCCTACAGCTGAACACTGAAGCTTTCTTT.

This sequence joins TRBV9 and TRBJ2-5; 9 bases fit TRBD1. Germline V gives CDR1 SGDLS, CDR2 YYNGEE. This CDR3 contains 16 residues. After removal of 1 base from V and 5 bases from J, the junction contained 9 bases not matched to a gene. This CDR3 reads CASSVSPGQGTETQYF. CDR3 bases: TGTGCCAGCAGCGTAAGTCCCGGACAGGGGACCGAGACCCAGTACTTC.

The V gene is TRBV4-3, the J gene TRBJ1-2; 8 nucleotides match TRBD1. Germline V gene sequence: CDR1 LGHNA, CDR2 YSLEER. With V trimmed by 0 bases and J by 4 bases, 4 bases remained unmatched. The CDR3 covers 15 residues. The CDR3 loop is CASSQDRGRPYGYTF. CDR3 sequence (DNA): TGCGCCAGCAGCCAAGACAGGGGGCGCCCCTATGGCTACACCTTC.

This sequence joins TRBV19 and TRBJ2-6, with D possibly TRBD1 on 6 matching bases. The germline CDR1 and CDR2 sequences are LNHDA and SQIVND (reference sequence). Trimming removed 4 bases at V and 0 bases at J, with 13 bases between. CDR3 length: 17 amino acids. The CDR3 nucleotides are TGTGCCAGTAGTAGAGACAGGCCCCTCTCTGGGGCCAACGTCCTGACTTTC. Its translation: CASSRDRPLSGANVLTF.

The genes are TRBV11-2 and TRBJ1-1, with D possibly being TRBD1 (5 bases). Germline loops: CDR1 SGHAT, CDR2 FQNNGV. The CDR3 contains 13 residues. V was trimmed by 4 bases and J by 1 base, leaving 7 bases between them. CDR3 sequence: CASSWQGNTEAFF. CDR3 nucleotide sequence: TGTGCCAGCAGCTGGCAGGGGAACACTGAAGCTTTCTTT.

The chain joins TRBV9 to TRBJ2-3; 12 nucleotides align to TRBD2. The CDR3 is made up of 19 amino acids. Germline CDR1 reads SGDLS; CDR2 reads YYNGEE. Trimming cost V 6 bases and J 2 bases; bases outside gene matches: 16. Written as DNA, the CDR3 is TGTGCCAGCAACGGAGGCTGGACTAGCGGGGACCCCTTCACAGATACGCAGTATTTT. The encoded protein is CASNGGWTSGDPFTDTQYF.

As for this clone: Other DNA sequences within the sample encode an identical CDR3. The chain has TRBV5-1 and TRBJ1-1, with TRBD1 as a possible D gene (5 bases). Trimming left V 4 bases short and J 1 base short, with 11 bases between. The length of the CDR3 is 14 residues. Looked up from germline, CDR1 is SGHRS and CDR2 is YFSETQ. CDR3 residues: CASSLGTANTEAFF. The CDR3 bases are TGCGCCAGCAGCCTAGGGACGGCGAACACTGAAGCTTTCTTT.

The V and J genes are TRBV7-8 and TRBJ2-5, with 13 bases identical to TRBD2. In germline, CDR1 is SGHVS, CDR2 FQNEAQ. V dropped 8 bases and J dropped 4; count of bases not matched to a gene: 19. This CDR3 comprises 19 residues. The CDR3 nucleotides read TGTGCCAGCCCAGAGGGAACTAGCGGGAGGGCCGAAATAGGAGAGACCCAGTACTTC. Amino acid sequence: CASPEGTSGRAEIGETQYF.

This clone has only a few counts. The V call is TRBV6-6, the J call TRBJ1-3; D remains ambiguous. V gave up 6 bases and J gave up 6 bases, with 6 bases separating them. Looked up from germline, CDR1 is MNHNY and CDR2 is SVGAGI (reference sequence). CDR3 length: 11 amino acids. The CDR3 region has the DNA TGTGCCAGCAGCCCCGCAAACACCATATATTTT. Protein product: CASSPANTIYF.

This chain uses TRBV30 with TRBJ2-5; D may be TRBD1 (5 bases). Germline lookup yields CDR1 GTSNPN and CDR2 SVGIG (reference sequence). The CDR3 extends over 15 amino acids. V was cut by 3 bases and J by 5 bases, with 19 bases left in between. CDR3 residues: CAWSPPPAGRETQYF. DNA of the CDR3: TGTGCCTGGAGCCCTCCCCCCGCAGGGCGGGAGACCCAGTACTTC.

The V call is TRBV7-8, the J call TRBJ2-7; 8 bases align to TRBD1. J gave up 0 bases and V 2 bases, and 6 bases lay outside the gene matches. Germline loops: CDR1 SGHVS, CDR2 FQNEAQ. The CDR3 totals 16 residues. The CDR3 loop is CASSLQGAVSSYEQYF. CDR3 DNA sequence: TGTGCCAGCAGCTTACAGGGGGCAGTTTCCTCCTACGAGCAGTACTTC.

The rearrangement joins TRBV11-2 to TRBJ2-7; TRBD2 aligns across 12 bases. V shed 5 bases, J shed 3 bases, and the junction held 5 bases outside the gene matches. CDR1 is SGHAT and CDR2 is FQNNGV in the germline V gene. There are 15 residues in the CDR3. Here the CDR3 reads CASSPSGRALYEQYF. CDR3 coding DNA: TGTGCCAGCAGCCCTAGCGGGAGGGCCCTCTACGAGCAGTACTTC.

Here the CDR3 DNA reads TGTGCCAGCAGTTTACCAGGGTCAGCCTACGAGCAGTACTTC. Residues: CASSLPGSAYEQYF. The chain carries TRBV28 and TRBJ2-7; D perhaps matches TRBD1 (5 bases). Germline assignment: CDR1 MDHEN and CDR2 SYDVKM. Trimming shortened V by 2 bases and J by 2 bases, and 10 bases separated the two germline ends. The CDR3 contains 14 residues.

The sample holds one count of this clone. This rearrangement joins TRBV13 to TRBJ1-5; D not resolved. CDR3 size: 14 residues. Trimming cost V 0 bases and J 1 base, with 4 bases left between them. Germline-derived CDR1 and CDR2 are PRHDT and FYEKMQ (reference sequence). CDR3 region: CASSLGRSNQPQHF. CDR3 coding DNA: TGTGCCAGCAGCTTAGGGAGGAGCAATCAGCCCCAGCATTTT. Drawing the rest from reference TRBV13 and TRBJ1-5, the complete variable domain is AAGVIQSPRHLIKEKRETATLKCYPIPRHDTVYWYQQGPGQDPQFLISFYEKMQSDKGSIPDRFSAQQFSDYHSELNMSSLELGDSALYFCASSLGRSNQPQHFGDGTRLSIL.

The chain couples TRBV2 to TRBJ2-5; D ambiguous. The CDR3 has 13 amino acids. V dropped 2 bases and J dropped 1 base, with 5 bases sitting between them. The germline V gene encodes CDR1 SNHLY and CDR2 FYNNEI. This chain's CDR3 is CASSERVQETQYF. In nucleotides, the CDR3 is TGTGCCAGCAGTGAAAGGGTCCAAGAGACCCAGTACTTC.

The chain is built from TRBV19 and TRBJ1-1; possible D gene TRBD1, 5 bases. V was cut by 3 bases and J by 8 bases, with 7 bases left in between. Per germline, CDR1 LNHDA and CDR2 SQIVND (reference sequence). This CDR3 region has 11 residues. The CDR3 region has the DNA TGTGCCAGTAGTATCCCAGGGGAAGCTTTCTTT. It translates to CASSIPGEAFF.